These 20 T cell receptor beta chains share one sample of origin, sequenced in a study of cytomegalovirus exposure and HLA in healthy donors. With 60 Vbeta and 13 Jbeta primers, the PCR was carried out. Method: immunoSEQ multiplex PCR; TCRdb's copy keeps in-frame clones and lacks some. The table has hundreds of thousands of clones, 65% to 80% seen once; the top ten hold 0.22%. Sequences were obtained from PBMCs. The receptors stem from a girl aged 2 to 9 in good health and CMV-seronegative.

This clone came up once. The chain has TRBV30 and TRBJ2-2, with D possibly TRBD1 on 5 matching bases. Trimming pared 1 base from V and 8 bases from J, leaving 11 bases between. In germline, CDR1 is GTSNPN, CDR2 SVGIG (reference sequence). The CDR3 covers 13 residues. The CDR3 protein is CAWSGTLGGELFF. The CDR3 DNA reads TGTGCCTGGAGTGGGACATTGGGGGGGGAGCTGTTTTTT.

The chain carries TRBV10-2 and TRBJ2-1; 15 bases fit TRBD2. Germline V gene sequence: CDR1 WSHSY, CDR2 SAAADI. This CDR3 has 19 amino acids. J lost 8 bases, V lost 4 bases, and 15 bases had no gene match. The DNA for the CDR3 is TGCGCCAGCAGTGGACAGGAGTTACTGGGACTAGCGGGAGGTGATGAGCAGTTCTTC. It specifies CASSGQELLGLAGGDEQFF.

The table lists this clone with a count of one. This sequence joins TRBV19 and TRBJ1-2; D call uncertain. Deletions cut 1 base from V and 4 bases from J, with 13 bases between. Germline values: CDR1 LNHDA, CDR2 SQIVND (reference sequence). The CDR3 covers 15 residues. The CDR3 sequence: CASSIGAGSLYGYTF. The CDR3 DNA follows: TGTGCCAGTAGTATAGGCGCGGGCAGTCTCTATGGCTACACCTTC.

CDR3 residues: CASSFLDSSYEQYF. The CDR3 DNA sequence: TGCGCCAGCAGCTTTCTGGACAGCTCCTACGAGCAGTACTTC. The chain uses TRBV5-1 and TRBJ2-7; weak D call: TRBD1 (6 bases). The CDR3 covers 14 residues. V shed 2 bases and J shed 0 bases, with 9 bases lying between them. The V gene's germline CDR1 is SGHRS and CDR2 YFSETQ. The full variable domain, rest sourced from reference TRBV5-1 and TRBJ2-7, is KAGVTQTPRYLIKTRGQQVTLSCSPISGHRSVSWYQQTPGQGLQFLFEYFSETQRNKGNFPGRFSGRQFSNSRSEMNVSTLELGDSALYLCASSFLDSSYEQYFGPGTRLTVT.

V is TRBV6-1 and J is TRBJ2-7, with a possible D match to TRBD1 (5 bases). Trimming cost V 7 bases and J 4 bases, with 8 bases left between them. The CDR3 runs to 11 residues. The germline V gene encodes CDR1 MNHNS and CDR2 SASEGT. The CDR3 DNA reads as TGTGCCAGCACCCAGGGTTACGAGCAGTACTTC. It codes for CASTQGYEQYF.

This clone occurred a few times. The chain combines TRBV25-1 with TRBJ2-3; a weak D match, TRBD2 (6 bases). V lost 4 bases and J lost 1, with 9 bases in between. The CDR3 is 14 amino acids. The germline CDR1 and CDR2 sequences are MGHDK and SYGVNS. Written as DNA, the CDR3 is TGTGCCAGCAGTGGATGGGAGGGCACAGATACGCAGTATTTT. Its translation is CASSGWEGTDTQYF.

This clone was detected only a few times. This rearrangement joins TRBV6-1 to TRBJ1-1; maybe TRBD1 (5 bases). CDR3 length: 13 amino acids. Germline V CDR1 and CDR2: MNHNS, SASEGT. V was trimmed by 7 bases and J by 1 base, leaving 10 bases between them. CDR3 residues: CASTLRGNTEAFF. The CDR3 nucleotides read TGTGCCAGCACCTTAAGGGGGAACACTGAAGCTTTCTTT.

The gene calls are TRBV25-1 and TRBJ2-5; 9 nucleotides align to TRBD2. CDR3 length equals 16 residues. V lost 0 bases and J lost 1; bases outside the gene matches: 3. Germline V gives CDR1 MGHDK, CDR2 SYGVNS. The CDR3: CASSEYLAGSQETQYF. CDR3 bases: TGTGCCAGCAGTGAATATCTAGCGGGGTCCCAAGAGACCCAGTACTTC.

The CDR3, as DNA: TGTGCCAGCAGTGAAGCACGCCTAGCGGGCTACGAGCAGTACTTC. Its protein is CASSEARLAGYEQYF. This chain connects TRBV6-1 to TRBJ2-7; 8 bases are a match to TRBD2. This CDR3 comprises 15 residues. J gave up 3 bases and V 0 bases, and 4 bases lay outside the gene matches. Looked up from germline, CDR1 is MNHNS and CDR2 is SASEGT.

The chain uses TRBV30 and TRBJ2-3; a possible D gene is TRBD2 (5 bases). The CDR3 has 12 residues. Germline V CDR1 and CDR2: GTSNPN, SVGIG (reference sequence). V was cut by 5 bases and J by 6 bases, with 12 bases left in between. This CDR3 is CAWEVGVDTQYF. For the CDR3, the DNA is TGTGCCTGGGAGGTGGGAGTGGATACGCAGTATTTT.

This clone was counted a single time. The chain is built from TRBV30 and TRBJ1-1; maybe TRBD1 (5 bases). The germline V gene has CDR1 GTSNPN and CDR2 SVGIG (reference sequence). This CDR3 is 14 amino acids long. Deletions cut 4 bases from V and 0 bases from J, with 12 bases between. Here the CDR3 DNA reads TGTGCCTGGACTCTGGCAGGGCTGAACACTGAAGCTTTCTTT. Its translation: CAWTLAGLNTEAFF.

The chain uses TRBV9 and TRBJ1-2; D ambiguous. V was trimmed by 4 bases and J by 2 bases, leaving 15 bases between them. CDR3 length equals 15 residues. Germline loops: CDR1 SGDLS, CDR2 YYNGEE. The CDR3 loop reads CASSPINGLNYGYTF. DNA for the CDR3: TGTGCCAGCAGCCCCATCAACGGACTCAACTATGGCTACACCTTC.

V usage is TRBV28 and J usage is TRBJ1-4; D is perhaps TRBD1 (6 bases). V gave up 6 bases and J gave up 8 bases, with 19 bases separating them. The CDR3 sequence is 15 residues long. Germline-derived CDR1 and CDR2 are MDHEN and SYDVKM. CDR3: CASSRITGIGEKLFF. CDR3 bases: TGTGCCAGCAGCCGGATTACAGGGATAGGGGAAAAACTGTTTTTT.

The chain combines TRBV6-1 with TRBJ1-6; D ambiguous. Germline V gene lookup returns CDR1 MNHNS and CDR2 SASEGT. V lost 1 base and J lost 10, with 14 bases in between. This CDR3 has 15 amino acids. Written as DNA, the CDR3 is TGTGCCAGCAGTGAAGTAAGCCGAGCGCGGTCACCCCTCCACTTT. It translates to CASSEVSRARSPLHF.

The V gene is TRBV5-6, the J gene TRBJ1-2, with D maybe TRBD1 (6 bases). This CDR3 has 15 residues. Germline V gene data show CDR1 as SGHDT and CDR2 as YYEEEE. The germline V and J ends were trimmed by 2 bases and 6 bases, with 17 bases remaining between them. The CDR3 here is CASSFSRTVMDGYTF. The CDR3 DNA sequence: TGTGCCAGCAGCTTCTCCCGGACAGTGATGGATGGCTACACCTTC.

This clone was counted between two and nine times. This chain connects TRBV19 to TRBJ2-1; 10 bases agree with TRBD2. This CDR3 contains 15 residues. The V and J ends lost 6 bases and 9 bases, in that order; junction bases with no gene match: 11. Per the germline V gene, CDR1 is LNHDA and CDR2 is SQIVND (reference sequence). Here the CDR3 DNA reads TGTGCCAGTAGGGATAGCGGGAGGATATCTACTGAGCAGTTCTTC. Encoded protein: CASRDSGRISTEQFF.

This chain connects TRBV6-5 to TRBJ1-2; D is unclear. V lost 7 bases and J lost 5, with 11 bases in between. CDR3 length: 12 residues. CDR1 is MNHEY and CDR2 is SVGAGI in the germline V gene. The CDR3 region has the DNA TGTGCCAGCACCCCGGGAGGATATGGCTACACCTTC. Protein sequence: CASTPGGYGYTF.

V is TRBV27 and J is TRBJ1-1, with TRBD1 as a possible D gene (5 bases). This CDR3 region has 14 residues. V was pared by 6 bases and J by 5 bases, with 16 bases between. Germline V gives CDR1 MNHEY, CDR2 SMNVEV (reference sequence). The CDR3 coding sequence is TGTGCCAGCAGACTCAATACAGGAGTTACTGAAGCTTTCTTT. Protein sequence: CASRLNTGVTEAFF.

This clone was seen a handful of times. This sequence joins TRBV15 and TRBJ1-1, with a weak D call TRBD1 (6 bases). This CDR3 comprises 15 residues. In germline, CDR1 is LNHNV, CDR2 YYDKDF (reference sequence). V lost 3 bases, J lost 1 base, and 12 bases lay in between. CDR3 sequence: CATSRPTGKNTEAFF. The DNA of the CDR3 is TGTGCCACCAGCAGGCCTACAGGGAAGAACACTGAAGCTTTCTTT. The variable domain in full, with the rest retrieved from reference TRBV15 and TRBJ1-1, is DAMVIQNPRYQVTQFGKPVTLSCSQTLNHNVMYWYQQKSSQAPKLLFHYYDKDFNNEADTPDNFQSRRPNTSFCFLDIRSPGLGDTAMYLCATSRPTGKNTEAFFGQGTRLTVV.

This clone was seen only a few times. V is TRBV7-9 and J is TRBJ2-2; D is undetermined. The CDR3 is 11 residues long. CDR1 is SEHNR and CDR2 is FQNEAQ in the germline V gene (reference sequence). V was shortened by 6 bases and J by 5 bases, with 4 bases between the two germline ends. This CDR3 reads CASSQTGELFF. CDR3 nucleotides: TGTGCCAGCAGTCAGACCGGGGAGCTGTTTTTT.